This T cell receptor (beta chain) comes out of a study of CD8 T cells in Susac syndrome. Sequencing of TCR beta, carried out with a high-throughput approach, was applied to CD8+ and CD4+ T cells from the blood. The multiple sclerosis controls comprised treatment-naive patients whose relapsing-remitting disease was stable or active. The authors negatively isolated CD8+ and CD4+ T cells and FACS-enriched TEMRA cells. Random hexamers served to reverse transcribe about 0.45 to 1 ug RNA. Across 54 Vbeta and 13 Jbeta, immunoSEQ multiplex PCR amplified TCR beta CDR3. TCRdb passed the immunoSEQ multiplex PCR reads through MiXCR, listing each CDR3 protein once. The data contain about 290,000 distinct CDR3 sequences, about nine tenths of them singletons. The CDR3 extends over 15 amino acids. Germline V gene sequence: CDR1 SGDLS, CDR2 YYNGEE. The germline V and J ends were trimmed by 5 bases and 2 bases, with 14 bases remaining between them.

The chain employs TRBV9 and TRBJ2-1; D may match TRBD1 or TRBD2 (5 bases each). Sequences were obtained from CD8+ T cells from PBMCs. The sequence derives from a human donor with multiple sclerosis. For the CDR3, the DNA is TGTGCCAGCAGGAGGACACGGGATGCCTACAATGAGCAGTTCTTC. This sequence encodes CASRRTRDAYNEQFF.